This TCR beta chain emerged from a study of cytomegalovirus exposure and HLA in healthy donors. Study-wide points: Later analysis suggested most CMV-associated TCR beta chains were HLA-restricted. More clonal expansion characterized HLA-associated TCR beta chains than equally common others in a later analysis. For cytomegalovirus status, the classifier reportedly gave diagnoses with high specificity and sensitivity.

V lost 0 bases, J lost 2 bases, and 5 bases stayed unmatched. The germline V gene encodes CDR1 SGHNT and CDR2 YYREEE (reference sequence). The CDR3 loop spans 16 amino acids. Those who donated were healthy bone marrow donors. PCR employed 60 Vbeta and 13 Jbeta primers. TCRdb's copy holds only in-frame clones and misses some; the assay was immunoSEQ multiplex PCR. The repertoire consists of 100,000 to 150,000 clones, with more than 65% occurring once and the leading ten covering 1.8%. Worth noting for this clone: Its antigen is still unknown.

This chain connects TRBV5-4 to TRBJ2-5, with 9 bases matching TRBD1. The sample comprised PBMCs. The TCR originated in a man aged 18 to 29 in good health and CMV-seronegative. CDR3: CASSLAGTGRQETQYF. CDR3 DNA: TGTGCCAGCAGCTTGGCCGGGACAGGGAGGCAAGAGACCCAGTACTTC.